This T cell receptor (beta chain) was sequenced for a study of immune characterization of retroperitoneal liposarcoma. TCRdb re-called the PCR reads with MiXCR, one entry per CDR3 protein. The sample lists about 2,600 distinct CDR3 sequences, around a third occurring once. CDR1 and CDR2 from the germline V gene are MNHEY and SVGAGI. V trimming: 2 bases; J trimming: 5 bases; junction bases outside the gene matches: 14. This CDR3 comprises 19 residues. The chain combines TRBV6-5 with TRBJ2-1; TRBD2 matches 11 bases. This receptor was taken from a male donor with retroperitoneal liposarcoma. The sequencing input was tumor tissue. The CDR3 nucleotides read TGTGCCAGCAGTTACAGTAGCGGGAGGGGCCTGGGAGTCCACAATGAGCAGTTCTTC. Translating it yields CASSYSSGRGLGVHNEQFF.